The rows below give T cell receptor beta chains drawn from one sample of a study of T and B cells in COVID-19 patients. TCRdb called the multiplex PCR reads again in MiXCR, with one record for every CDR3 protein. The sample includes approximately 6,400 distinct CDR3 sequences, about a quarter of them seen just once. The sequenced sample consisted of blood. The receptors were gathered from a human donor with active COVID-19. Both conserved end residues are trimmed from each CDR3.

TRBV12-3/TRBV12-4,ASSFTGTDVSGANVLT
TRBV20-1,SAFGPSYNEQF
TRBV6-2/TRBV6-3,ASSWSIRPLH
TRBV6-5,ASTYTGYEQY
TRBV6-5,ASSYPNPDVGSQY
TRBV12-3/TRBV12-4,ASSFHGARYEQY
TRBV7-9,ASSLDRGDANGYT
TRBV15,ATSSRTGSGETQY
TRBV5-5,VSTLRRTGELF
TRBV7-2,ASSLSGGASGTDTQY
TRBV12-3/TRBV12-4,ASTIPWDTGELF
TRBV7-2,ASSPLGMPPEKDRGLNEQF
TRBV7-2,ASSPRVGIDQPQH
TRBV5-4,ASSLAAGQTNYGYT
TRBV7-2,ASSAPRDRGNEKLF
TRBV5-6,ASSQGTTSGLAGAQETQY
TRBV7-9,ASSSQHLSYEQY
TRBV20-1,SARGADDSSYNSPLH
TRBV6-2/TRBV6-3,ASLDPGQGAYEQY
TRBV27,ASSLFSNNYEQY
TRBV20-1,SAPQGGASSYNSPLH
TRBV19,ASTPGQNYGYT
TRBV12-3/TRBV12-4,ASSFQGLGNEKLF
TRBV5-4,ASSLDQYNQPQH
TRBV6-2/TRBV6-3,ASFVTDTQY
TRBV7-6,ASSPLRGRVGEAF
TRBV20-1,SATGTGNYNEQF
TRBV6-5,ASSYSYREPTDTQY
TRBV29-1,SARDRTYGYT
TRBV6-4,ASSLGQGPYYEQY
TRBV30,AWSANSVGTEAF
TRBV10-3,AIAGTTTDTQY
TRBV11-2,ASSLWREQTQY
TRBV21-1,ASSKRDRVVSPLH
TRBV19,ASSTDRGYEQY